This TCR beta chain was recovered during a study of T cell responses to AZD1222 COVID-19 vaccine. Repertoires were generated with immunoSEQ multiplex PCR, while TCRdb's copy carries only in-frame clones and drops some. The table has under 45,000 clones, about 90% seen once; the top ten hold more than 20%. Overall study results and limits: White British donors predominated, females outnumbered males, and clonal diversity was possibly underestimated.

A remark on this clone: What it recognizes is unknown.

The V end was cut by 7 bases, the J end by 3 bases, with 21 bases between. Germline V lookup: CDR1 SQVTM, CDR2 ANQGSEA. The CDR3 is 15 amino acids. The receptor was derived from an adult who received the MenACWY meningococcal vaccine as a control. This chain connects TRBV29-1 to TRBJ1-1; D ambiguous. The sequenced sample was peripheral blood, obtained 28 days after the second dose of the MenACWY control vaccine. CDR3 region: CSAPIGPQPDTEAFF. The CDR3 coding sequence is TGCAGCGCCCCAATCGGCCCTCAGCCCGACACTGAAGCTTTCTTT.